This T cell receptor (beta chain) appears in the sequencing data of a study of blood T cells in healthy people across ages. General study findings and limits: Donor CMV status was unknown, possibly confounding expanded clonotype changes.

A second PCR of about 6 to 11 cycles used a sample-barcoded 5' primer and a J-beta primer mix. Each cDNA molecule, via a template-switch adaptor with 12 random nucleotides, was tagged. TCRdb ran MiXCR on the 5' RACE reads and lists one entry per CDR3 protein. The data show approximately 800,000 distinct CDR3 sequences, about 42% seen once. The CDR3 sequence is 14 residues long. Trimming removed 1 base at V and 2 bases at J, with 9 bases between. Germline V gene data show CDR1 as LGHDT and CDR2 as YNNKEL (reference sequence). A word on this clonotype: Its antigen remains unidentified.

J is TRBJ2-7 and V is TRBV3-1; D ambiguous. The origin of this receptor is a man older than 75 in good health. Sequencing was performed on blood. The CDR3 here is CASSQAQSTYEQYF. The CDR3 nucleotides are TGTGCCAGCAGCCAAGCTCAGTCGACCTACGAGCAGTACTTC.